What follows are 20 T cell receptor beta chains derived from one specimen sequenced in a study of blood T cell repertoires in COVID-19. Measured with immunoSEQ multiplex PCR; TCRdb has only the in-frame clones, and not every one. Here the sample spans 50,000 to 75,000 clones, around 84% being singletons. Sequenced input: peripheral blood. These receptor sequences come from a man between 60 and 70 years old with acute or convalescent COVID-19.

The J gene is TRBJ2-3, the V gene TRBV7-2, with D perhaps matching TRBD2 (6 bases). The germline V gene has CDR1 SGHTA and CDR2 FQGNSA. CDR3 length equals 15 residues. Trimming took off 2 bases at V and 5 bases at J, with 14 bases between the two ends. CDR3 coding DNA: TGTGCCAGCAGCTTAATTGCTAGCGTGGGAGATACGCAGTATTTT. Amino acids: CASSLIASVGDTQYF.

This clone was counted once. This chain connects TRBV11-2 to TRBJ2-7, with TRBD2 identical over 7 bases. V trimming: 1 base; J trimming: 4 bases; junction bases outside the gene matches: 13. The germline V gene encodes CDR1 SGHAT and CDR2 FQNNGV. This CDR3 comprises 17 residues. CDR3 sequence: CASSLVNPRRGIYEQYF. For the CDR3, the DNA is TGTGCCAGCAGCTTAGTAAACCCCCGGCGGGGGATTTACGAGCAGTACTTC.

This CDR3 reads CASSLLQGIMNTEAFF. The CDR3 DNA reads TGTGCCAGCAGCTTACTCCAGGGTATCATGAACACTGAAGCTTTCTTT. The chain employs TRBV7-9 and TRBJ1-1, with D possibly being TRBD1 (5 bases). The CDR3 runs 16 residues. Germline CDR1 is SEHNR and CDR2 is FQNEAQ (reference sequence). The V end lost 2 bases, the J end lost 0 bases, and 13 bases lay between the germline ends.

The CDR3 DNA reads TGCGCCAGCAGCTGGGAGGGACTAGCGGGGATGGAGCAGTTCTTC. It is translated as CASSWEGLAGMEQFF. J is TRBJ2-1 and V is TRBV5-1, with 13 bases identical to TRBD2. J was trimmed by 10 bases and V by 3 bases; bases with no gene match: 7. Germline lookup yields CDR1 SGHRS and CDR2 YFSETQ. The CDR3 spans 15 residues.

The J gene is TRBJ2-1, the V gene TRBV7-9; possible D gene TRBD2, 7 bases. Looked up from germline, CDR1 is SEHNR and CDR2 is FQNEAQ (reference sequence). The germline V and J ends were trimmed by 5 bases and 4 bases, with 15 bases remaining between them. CDR3 length: 15 amino acids. The CDR3 spells CASSREGGIYNEQFF. The CDR3 DNA reads as TGTGCCAGCAGCAGAGAGGGGGGGATATACAATGAGCAGTTCTTC.

The gene calls are TRBV29-1 and TRBJ2-3; 8 bases are shared with TRBD2. V lost 1 base to trimming and J lost 0 bases; unmatched junction nucleotides: 6. The CDR3 totals 16 residues. Germline-derived CDR1 and CDR2 are SQVTM and ANQGSEA. The CDR3 coding sequence is TGCAGCGTTGAAGGGGGTAGCGGGACTAGCACAGATACGCAGTATTTT. Protein product: CSVEGGSGTSTDTQYF.

The chain uses TRBV6-5 and TRBJ2-4; 8 nucleotides line up with TRBD1. The CDR3 has 14 residues. The ends lost 7 bases at V and 6 bases at J; junction bases unmatched: 8. The germline CDR1 and CDR2 sequences are MNHEY and SVGAGI. CDR3: CASTVQGVGNIQYF. The CDR3 DNA is TGTGCCAGCACCGTACAGGGGGTAGGAAACATTCAGTACTTC.

This clone appeared a few times. The genes are TRBV6-6 and TRBJ2-1; 7 bases align to TRBD1. The V gene end was trimmed by 4 bases and the J gene end by 7 bases; junction bases not matched to a gene: 10. The CDR3 runs to 15 residues. Germline CDR1 and CDR2: MNHNY and SVGAGI (reference sequence). CDR3 in DNA: TGTGCCAGCAGTTCTAGAAAGAGCAGGGGGAATGAGCAGTTCTTC. Its protein is CASSSRKSRGNEQFF.

The chain carries TRBV7-2 and TRBJ1-1; TRBD1 agrees at 7 bases. Germline V gene lookup returns CDR1 SGHTA and CDR2 FQGNSA. With 4 bases clipped from V and 3 bases from J, the junction kept 5 bases outside the gene matches. CDR3 length: 14 residues. The CDR3 bases are TGTGCCAGCAGCTCCCACAGGGGAGACACTGAAGCTTTCTTT. This encodes CASSSHRGDTEAFF. The entire variable domain, with the rest obtained from reference TRBV7-2 and TRBJ1-1, is as follows: GAGVSQSPSNKVTEKGKDVELRCDPISGHTALYWYRQSLGQGLEFLIYFQGNSAPDKSGLPSDRFSAERTGGSVSTLTIQRTQQEDSAVYLCASSSHRGDTEAFFGQGTRLTVV.

The chain joins TRBV5-5 to TRBJ1-5; D is unclear. The CDR3 contains 17 residues. Trimming took off 4 bases at V and 0 bases at J, with 17 bases between the two ends. Germline V lookup: CDR1 SGHKS, CDR2 YYEKEE (reference sequence). CDR3 region: CASSPNWYRSSNQPQHF. The CDR3 DNA is TGTGCCAGCAGCCCTAATTGGTACCGTAGTAGCAATCAGCCCCAGCATTTT.

The V gene is TRBV6-4, the J gene TRBJ2-5; TRBD2 matches 9 bases. V lost 11 bases to trimming and J lost 3 bases; unmatched junction nucleotides: 19. CDR3 length: 17 amino acids. Germline V gives CDR1 MRHNA, CDR2 SNTAGT. CDR3 DNA: TGTGCCGGCCACTGCCCCCCAAGCGGGGGGCCTAAAGAGACCCAGTACTTC. This translates into CAGHCPPSGGPKETQYF.

The J gene is TRBJ2-3, the V gene TRBV6-5, with a possible D match to TRBD2 (6 bases). The CDR3 runs to 12 residues. Deletions cut 5 bases from V and 8 bases from J, with 11 bases between. Per germline, CDR1 MNHEY and CDR2 SVGAGI. CDR3 DNA: TGTGCCAGCAGTCCTTTGGGGGGTACGCAGTATTTT. The encoded protein is CASSPLGGTQYF.

The chain has TRBV6-5 and TRBJ1-2; maybe TRBD1 (5 bases). V dropped 4 bases and J dropped 2 bases, with 8 bases sitting between them. The CDR3 runs 13 residues. CDR1 MNHEY and CDR2 SVGAGI come from the germline V gene. CDR3 in amino acids: CASSLDKNYGYTF. The CDR3 bases are TGTGCCAGCAGTTTGGACAAGAACTATGGCTACACCTTC.

This chain joins TRBV24-1 and TRBJ2-7; 8 nucleotides line up with TRBD1. The germline gives CDR1 KGHDR, CDR2 SFDVKD. The CDR3 extends over 17 amino acids. Trimming took 4 bases from V and 1 from J; bases not matched to a gene: 11. The CDR3 loop is CATSDNSPNRGSYEQYF. The DNA for the CDR3 is TGTGCCACCAGTGACAATTCCCCCAACAGGGGGTCCTACGAGCAGTACTTC.

This clone was counted a few times. This specimen includes other DNA sequences encoding the same CDR3. The chain links TRBV7-2 to TRBJ1-5, with D hard to call. Looked up from germline, CDR1 is SGHTA and CDR2 is FQGNSA. This CDR3 is 14 amino acids long. Deletions cut 2 bases from V and 2 bases from J, with 7 bases between. The CDR3 bases are TGTGCCAGCAGCTTAAGCGGAGGCAATCAGCCCCAGCATTTT. Translating it yields CASSLSGGNQPQHF.

The sample holds one count of this clone. This chain joins TRBV2 and TRBJ2-5; weak D call: TRBD2 (5 bases). V was shortened by 8 bases and J by 5 bases, with 15 bases between the two germline ends. Germline lookup yields CDR1 SNHLY and CDR2 FYNNEI. The CDR3 loop spans 13 amino acids. CDR3 sequence reads: CASGSGPGETQYF. The CDR3 DNA is TGTGCCAGCGGCTCCGGGCCGGGGGAGACCCAGTACTTC.

CDR3 bases: TGTGCCAGCAGGACAGATAACACCGGGGAGCTGTTTTTT. It encodes CASRTDNTGELFF. This chain uses TRBV6-6 with TRBJ2-2, with D possibly TRBD1 on 5 matching bases. Looked up from germline, CDR1 is MNHNY and CDR2 is SVGAGI (reference sequence). The CDR3 contains 13 residues. Deletions cut 6 bases from V and 2 bases from J, with 7 bases between.

The chain combines TRBV7-9 with TRBJ1-2; the D is unclear. The CDR3 is 10 residues long. CDR1 SEHNR and CDR2 FQNEAQ come from the germline V gene (reference sequence). Between the trimmed V and J ends, which lost 5 bases and 12 bases, there was a span of 10 bases. The CDR3 DNA sequence: TGTGCCAGCAGCACCGGAGTCCACACCTTC. Amino acids: CASSTGVHTF.

The V gene is TRBV29-1, the J gene TRBJ2-7; weak D call: TRBD1 (6 bases). V gave up 0 bases and J gave up 7 bases, with 16 bases separating them. Germline CDR1 is SQVTM and CDR2 is ANQGSEA. The CDR3 runs to 14 residues. The CDR3 reads CSVEEIGTQGEQYF. CDR3 DNA: TGCAGCGTTGAAGAGATAGGCACCCAGGGGGAGCAGTACTTC.

The chain carries TRBV19 and TRBJ2-3; 11 bases are shared with TRBD2. Losses at the gene ends were 6 bases for V and 7 bases for J; bases not matched to a gene: 9. Germline CDR1 is LNHDA and CDR2 is SQIVND (reference sequence). This CDR3 comprises 15 residues. The CDR3 DNA reads as TGTGCCAGTAGCCTAGCGGGGGGCCGAAGCAATACGCAGTATTTT. Protein sequence: CASSLAGGRSNTQYF.